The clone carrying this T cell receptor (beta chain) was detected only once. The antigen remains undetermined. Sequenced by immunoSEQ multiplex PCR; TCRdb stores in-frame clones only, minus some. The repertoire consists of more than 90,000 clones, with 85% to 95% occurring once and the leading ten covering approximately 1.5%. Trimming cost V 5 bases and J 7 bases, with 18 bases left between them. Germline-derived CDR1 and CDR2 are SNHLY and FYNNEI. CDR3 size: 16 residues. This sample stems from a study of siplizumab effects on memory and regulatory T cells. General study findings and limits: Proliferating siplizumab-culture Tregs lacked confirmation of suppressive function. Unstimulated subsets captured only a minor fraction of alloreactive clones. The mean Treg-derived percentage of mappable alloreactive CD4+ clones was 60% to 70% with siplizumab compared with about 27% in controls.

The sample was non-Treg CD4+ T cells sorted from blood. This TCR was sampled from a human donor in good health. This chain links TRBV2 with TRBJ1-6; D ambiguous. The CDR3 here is CASSWSLHQQNSPLHF. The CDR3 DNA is TGTGCCAGCAGTTGGTCCCTCCACCAACAGAATTCACCCCTCCACTTT. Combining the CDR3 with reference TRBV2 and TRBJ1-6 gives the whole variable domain EPEVTQTPSHQVTQMGQEVILRCVPISNHLYFYWYRQILGQKVEFLVSFYNNEISEKSEIFDDQFSVERPDGSNFTLKIRSTKLEDSAMYFCASSWSLHQQNSPLHFGNGTRLTVT.